Shown below are 14 T cell receptor beta chains from a single sample sequenced in a study of response to subunit inactivated influenza vaccine. From the RT-PCR reads, TCRdb called clonotypes with MiXCR, one entry per CDR3 protein. Among 150,000 to 200,000 distinct CDR3 sequences listed, 10% to 15% were seen once. The sample was also reused in another study, on T cells expressing NK-cell markers. That work contributes: Production of TCR beta cDNA relied on 5'RACE template switching with UMIs.

Here the sequenced sample was CD8+ T cells sorted from PBMCs, taken 11 to 12 days after vaccination. The receptors were gathered from a man aged 45-65 years who received an inactivated influenza vaccine.

This chain connects TRBV4-1 to TRBJ2-3; 16 nucleotides match TRBD2. V gave up 3 bases and J gave up 6 bases; unmatched junction bases: 6. CDR1 and CDR2 from the germline V gene are MGHRA and YSYEKL. There are 17 residues in the CDR3. The CDR3 here is CASSQGLAGGAADTQYF. CDR3 coding DNA: TGCGCCAGCAGCCAGGGACTAGCGGGGGGGGCGGCGGATACGCAGTATTTT.

This clonotype has just a few counts. This chain joins TRBV14 and TRBJ2-7; D is ambiguous. Trimming left V 2 bases short and J 5 bases short, with 16 bases between. The germline V gene has CDR1 SGHDN and CDR2 FVKESK. The CDR3 loop spans 15 amino acids. CDR3 amino acids: CASSQIPSGFHEQYF. In DNA form, the CDR3 reads TGTGCCAGCAGCCAAATTCCGTCGGGTTTCCACGAGCAGTACTTC. Combining the CDR3 with reference TRBV14 and TRBJ2-7 gives the whole variable domain EAGVTQFPSHSVIEKGQTVTLRCDPISGHDNLYWYRRVMGKEIKFLLHFVKESKQDESGMPNNRFLAERTGGTYSTLKVQPAELEDSGVYFCASSQIPSGFHEQYFGPGTRLTVT.

In its sample, this clonotype was seen many times. V is TRBV7-8 and J is TRBJ2-7; no clear D. This CDR3 region has 13 residues. The V and J ends lost 5 bases and 3 bases respectively, with 11 bases between them. Germline V gives CDR1 SGHVS, CDR2 FQNEAQ. The CDR3 region is CASSDGTYYEQYF. The CDR3 DNA follows: TGTGCCAGCAGCGACGGAACCTACTACGAGCAGTACTTC.

This clonotype was seen a few times. The gene calls are TRBV2 and TRBJ2-2; D gene ambiguous. The V and J ends lost 9 bases and 6 bases respectively, with 8 bases between them. CDR1 SNHLY and CDR2 FYNNEI come from the germline V gene. This CDR3 has 11 amino acids. The CDR3 loop is CASRVSGELFF. The CDR3 DNA reads TGTGCCAGTCGAGTATCCGGGGAGCTGTTTTTT. Together with reference TRBV2 and TRBJ2-2, the CDR3 gives the full variable domain: EPEVTQTPSHQVTQMGQEVILRCVPISNHLYFYWYRQILGQKVEFLVSFYNNEISEKSEIFDDQFSVERPDGSNFTLKIRSTKLEDSAMYFCASRVSGELFFGEGSRLTVL.

This clonotype was detected only a few times. The chain joins TRBV5-1 to TRBJ2-7, with 14 nucleotides matching TRBD2. CDR3 size: 17 residues. J was trimmed by 1 base and V by 3 bases; bases with no gene match: 6. Per the germline V gene, CDR1 is SGHRS and CDR2 is YFSETQ. The CDR3 loop reads CASSSGTSGSLSYEQYF. The CDR3 bases are TGCGCCAGCAGCTCAGGGACTAGCGGGAGTCTATCCTACGAGCAGTACTTC.

The sample holds a few counts of this clonotype. The chain recombines TRBV14 with TRBJ1-2; TRBD1 is a possible D gene (5 bases). This CDR3 has 14 residues. The ends were cut back, 2 bases at V and 4 bases at J, with 11 bases in the middle. The germline V gene has CDR1 SGHDN and CDR2 FVKESK. CDR3 amino acids: CASSQIDSFYGYTF. For the CDR3, the DNA is TGTGCCAGCAGCCAAATCGACAGCTTCTATGGCTACACCTTC.

The chain employs TRBV24-1 and TRBJ2-1; no reliable D call. Trimming stripped 2 bases from V and 9 bases from J, with 10 bases between. The CDR3 is 13 residues long. The germline CDR1 and CDR2 sequences are KGHDR and SFDVKD. The CDR3, as DNA: TGTGCCACCAGTGATTCGATAGTAAGTGAGCAGTTCTTC. It encodes CATSDSIVSEQFF.

This clonotype was counted at least ten times. The rearrangement uses TRBV29-1 and TRBJ1-1; D gene unclear. This CDR3 region has 10 residues. V gave up 6 bases and J gave up 0 bases, with 2 bases separating them. CDR1 and CDR2 (germline): SQVTM, ANQGSEA. For the CDR3, the DNA is TGCAGCGTGCTGAACACTGAAGCTTTCTTT. Protein sequence: CSVLNTEAFF.

This clonotype was seen only a few times. The genes are TRBV6-8 and TRBJ2-5; 7 nucleotides agree with TRBD1. Germline V CDR1 and CDR2: MNHGY, SAAAGT. CDR3 length: 18 amino acids. V shed 0 bases, J shed 3 bases, and the junction held 13 bases outside the gene matches. CDR3 sequence reads: CASSYSTGTDIFEETQYF. For the CDR3, the DNA is TGTGCCAGCAGTTACTCTACCGGGACAGATATATTTGAAGAGACCCAGTACTTC.

The V gene is TRBV7-9, the J gene TRBJ2-1; either TRBD1 or TRBD2 may supply D (5 bases each). Germline V gives CDR1 SEHNR, CDR2 FQNEAQ (reference sequence). There are 14 residues in the CDR3. Trimming cost V 5 bases and J 8 bases, with 16 bases left between them. CDR3 residues: CASSRVLRDDEQFF. The CDR3 nucleotides read TGTGCCAGCAGCCGGGTTTTAAGGGACGATGAGCAGTTCTTC.

This rearrangement joins TRBV5-1 to TRBJ2-7; 7 bases fit TRBD1. From germline, CDR1 is SGHRS and CDR2 YFSETQ. The CDR3 totals 15 residues. After removal of 5 bases from V and 3 bases from J, the junction contained 11 bases not matched to a gene. The CDR3 loop reads CASRLTTGDLYEQYF. CDR3 coding DNA: TGCGCCAGCAGACTTACTACAGGGGATCTCTACGAGCAGTACTTC.

This clonotype was found a few times. The J gene is TRBJ1-4, the V gene TRBV29-1, with 9 nucleotides matching TRBD1. J lost 8 bases, V lost 5 bases, and 9 bases had no gene match. The germline CDR1 and CDR2 sequences are SQVTM and ANQGSEA. This CDR3 comprises 14 residues. The CDR3 nucleotides read TGCAGCGTTATAACAGGGGGCGCCTACGAAAAACTGTTTTTT. This gives the protein CSVITGGAYEKLFF.

CDR3 sequence reads: CATSGTSSTGELFF. The CDR3 DNA reads as TGTGCCACCAGTGGGACATCGAGCACCGGGGAGCTGTTTTTT. The V call is TRBV24-1, the J call TRBJ2-2, with D perhaps TRBD1 (5 bases). This CDR3 is built from 14 residues. Trimming cost V 5 bases and J 4 bases, with 10 bases left between them. In germline, CDR1 is KGHDR, CDR2 SFDVKD.

This clonotype showed up many times. The V call is TRBV20-1, the J call TRBJ1-6, with TRBD1 matching over 7 bases. The CDR3 contains 15 residues. CDR1 is DFQATT, CDR2 SNEGSKA, per germline (reference sequence). The ends lost 3 bases at V and 7 bases at J; junction bases unmatched: 9. CDR3 nucleotide sequence: TGCAGTGCTAGTCGGTCCAGGGGGTACAATTCACCCCTCCACTTT. This codes for CSASRSRGYNSPLHF.